Shown below are 17 T cell receptor beta chains from a single sample sequenced in a study of cytomegalovirus exposure and HLA in healthy donors. Assay: immunoSEQ multiplex PCR; the TCRdb copy retains only in-frame clones and omits some. The sample consists of about 160,000 clones, approximately 96% of them appearing once. What was sequenced was PBMCs. All receptors come from a woman aged 18 to 35 in good health and CMV-seronegative.

The chain joins TRBV5-6 to TRBJ2-7, with TRBD1 matching 9 bases. Germline V gene data show CDR1 as SGHDT and CDR2 as YYEEEE. CDR3 size: 14 residues. J lost 2 bases, V lost 2 bases, and 2 bases had no gene match. CDR3 region: CASSLRQGAYEQYF. The CDR3 coding sequence is TGTGCCAGCAGCTTACGACAGGGGGCCTACGAGCAGTACTTC.

V gene TRBV5-4 combines with J gene TRBJ1-1; 9 bases align to TRBD1. The length of the CDR3 is 15 residues. Germline V gene sequence: CDR1 SGHNT, CDR2 YYREEE (reference sequence). Losses at the gene ends were 4 bases for V and 4 bases for J; bases not matched to a gene: 8. CDR3 nucleotides: TGTGCCAGCAGCCCAATACAGGGGGCGCTCACTGAAGCTTTCTTT. Its translation is CASSPIQGALTEAFF.

The chain combines TRBV30 with TRBJ2-5; 8 bases map to TRBD2. The CDR3 length is 16 residues. In germline, CDR1 is GTSNPN, CDR2 SVGIG (reference sequence). After removal of 4 bases from V and 2 bases from J, the junction contained 12 bases not matched to a gene. CDR3 nucleotides: TGTGCCTGGACCCCCGCCCTGGCGGGGGGACAAGAGACCCAGTACTTC. It codes for CAWTPALAGGQETQYF.

V is TRBV4-2 and J is TRBJ1-2; 9 nucleotides match TRBD1. The V gene's germline CDR1 is LGHNA and CDR2 YNFKEQ. Germline trimming cut 0 bases from V and 2 bases from J; bases unmatched to any gene: 13. The CDR3 runs to 19 residues. Written as DNA, the CDR3 is TGTGCCAGCAGCCAAGATTCAGACAGGGGGATAGGTCGAAACTATGGCTACACCTTC. Protein sequence: CASSQDSDRGIGRNYGYTF.

CDR3 in amino acids: CASSLGAGENTEAFF. In DNA form, the CDR3 reads TGTGCCAGCAGTTTGGGCGCAGGGGAGAACACTGAAGCTTTCTTT. J is TRBJ1-1 and V is TRBV27, with TRBD1 as a possible D gene (6 bases). Germline V lookup: CDR1 MNHEY, CDR2 SMNVEV (reference sequence). This CDR3 comprises 15 residues. Trimming pared 3 bases from V and 1 base from J, leaving 12 bases between.

The table lists this clone with a count of one. This rearrangement joins TRBV10-3 to TRBJ1-5; D is perhaps TRBD1 (5 bases). The CDR3 is 13 residues long. Trimming cost V 3 bases and J 3 bases, with 6 bases left between them. Looked up from germline, CDR1 is ENHRY and CDR2 is SYGVKD. CDR3 DNA sequence: TGTGCCATCAGTGACAGGGTCAATCAGCCCCAGCATTTT. Protein sequence: CAISDRVNQPQHF.

J is TRBJ2-1 and V is TRBV7-2; D perhaps matches TRBD1 (6 bases). The CDR3 length is 17 residues. V was cut by 2 bases and J by 9 bases, with 23 bases left in between. CDR1 and CDR2 from the germline V gene are SGHTA and FQGNSA. CDR3 sequence reads: CASSLRSGTKGTGEQFF. CDR3 nucleotide sequence: TGTGCCAGCAGCTTACGGTCCGGGACAAAGGGTACAGGTGAGCAGTTCTTC.

The CDR3 sequence: CASSESKGGYTEAFF. The DNA of the CDR3 is TGTGCCAGCAGTGAATCTAAGGGCGGGTACACTGAAGCTTTCTTT. The chain has TRBV25-1 and TRBJ1-1; unclear D gene. This CDR3 has 15 amino acids. Germline-derived CDR1 and CDR2 are MGHDK and SYGVNS. V was shortened by 1 base and J by 3 bases, with 12 bases between the two germline ends.

This chain connects TRBV29-1 to TRBJ2-1; 9 bases align to TRBD1. This CDR3 has 12 residues. Germline values: CDR1 SQVTM, CDR2 ANQGSEA. Trimming at V came to 7 bases and at J to 9 bases, leaving 7 bases not matched to a gene. Here the CDR3 DNA reads TGCAGCGGGGCGGGACAGGGAACTGAGCAGTTCTTC. Protein product: CSGAGQGTEQFF.

The chain uses TRBV18 and TRBJ2-5; D perhaps matches TRBD1 (5 bases). CDR3 length equals 14 residues. The V gene lost 2 bases and the J gene lost 1 base, with 8 bases spanning the gap. Germline V lookup: CDR1 KGHSH, CDR2 LQKENI. The CDR3 sequence: CASSPDRVQETQYF. The CDR3 coding sequence is TGTGCCAGCTCACCAGACAGAGTCCAAGAGACCCAGTACTTC.

CDR3 nucleotide sequence: TGTGCCAGCAGTAGACACTCCACTGAAGCTTTCTTT. Translation: CASSRHSTEAFF. The chain combines TRBV6-6 with TRBJ1-1; no clear D. The germline V gene has CDR1 MNHNY and CDR2 SVGAGI (reference sequence). This CDR3 spans 12 amino acids. Trimming stripped 5 bases from V and 4 bases from J, with 8 bases between.

CDR3 nucleotides: TGTGCCGGAGGGGGCGCCCCTGACTATGGCTACACCTTC. This translates into CAGGGAPDYGYTF. This chain connects TRBV28 to TRBJ1-2; 7 positions agree with TRBD1. J lost 3 bases, V lost 11 bases, and 9 bases had no gene match. Per the germline V gene, CDR1 is MDHEN and CDR2 is SYDVKM. This CDR3 comprises 13 residues.

The V gene is TRBV2, the J gene TRBJ1-1; maybe TRBD1 (6 bases). CDR3 length: 14 residues. The germline V gene has CDR1 SNHLY and CDR2 FYNNEI. Deletions cut 7 bases from V and 1 base from J, with 13 bases between. As DNA, the CDR3 is TGTGCCAGCACCCCGGGGGGACAGAACACTGAAGCTTTCTTT. Its translation is CASTPGGQNTEAFF.

This chain uses TRBV27 with TRBJ1-3; 8 positions agree with TRBD1. CDR3 length equals 14 residues. The trim removed 5 bases at V and 2 bases at J, leaving 2 bases unmatched. The germline V gene encodes CDR1 MNHEY and CDR2 SMNVEV (reference sequence). CDR3 amino acids: CASSPTGAGNTIYF. The CDR3 coding sequence is TGTGCCAGCAGTCCGACAGGGGCTGGAAACACCATATATTTT.

The chain links TRBV6-5 to TRBJ2-7; D not resolved. Per the germline V gene, CDR1 is MNHEY and CDR2 is SVGAGI. V was cut by 2 bases and J by 6 bases, with 5 bases left in between. This CDR3 is built from 11 residues. Here the CDR3 reads CASSYVGEQYF. CDR3 sequence (DNA): TGTGCCAGCAGTTACGTCGGCGAGCAGTACTTC.

CDR3 nucleotides: TGTGCCAGCAGCTTATTACTAGAAGAGACCCAGTACTTC. Its protein is CASSLLLEETQYF. This chain joins TRBV7-2 and TRBJ2-5, with D possibly matching TRBD2 (5 bases). The V end lost 2 bases, the J end lost 3 bases, and 7 bases lay between the germline ends. Germline assignment: CDR1 SGHTA and CDR2 FQGNSA. The CDR3 is made up of 13 amino acids. The whole variable domain, filled in from reference TRBV7-2 and TRBJ2-5, reads GAGVSQSPSNKVTEKGKDVELRCDPISGHTALYWYRQSLGQGLEFLIYFQGNSAPDKSGLPSDRFSAERTGGSVSTLTIQRTQQEDSAVYLCASSLLLEETQYFGPGTRLLVL.

The V and J genes are TRBV2 and TRBJ2-7; 7 positions agree with TRBD2. The CDR3 consists of 15 residues. The germline CDR1 and CDR2 sequences are SNHLY and FYNNEI. V was clipped by 6 bases and J by 6 bases; unmatched bases: 14. CDR3 sequence: CASSQIRFASGEQYF. The CDR3, as DNA: TGTGCCAGCAGCCAGATTCGCTTCGCTAGCGGCGAGCAGTACTTC.